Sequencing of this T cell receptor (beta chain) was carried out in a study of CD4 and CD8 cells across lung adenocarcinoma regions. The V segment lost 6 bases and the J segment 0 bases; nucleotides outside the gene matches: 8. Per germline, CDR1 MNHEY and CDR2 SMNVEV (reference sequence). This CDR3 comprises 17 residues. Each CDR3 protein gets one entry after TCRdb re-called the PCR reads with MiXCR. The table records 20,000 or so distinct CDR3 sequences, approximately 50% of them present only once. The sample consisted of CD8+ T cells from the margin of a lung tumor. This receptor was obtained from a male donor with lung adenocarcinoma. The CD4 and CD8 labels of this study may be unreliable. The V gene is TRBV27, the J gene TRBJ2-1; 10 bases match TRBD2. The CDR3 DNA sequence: TGTGCCAGCAGCGCGGGACTAGCGATTAGCTCCTACAATGAGCAGTTCTTC. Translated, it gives CASSAGLAISSYNEQFF.